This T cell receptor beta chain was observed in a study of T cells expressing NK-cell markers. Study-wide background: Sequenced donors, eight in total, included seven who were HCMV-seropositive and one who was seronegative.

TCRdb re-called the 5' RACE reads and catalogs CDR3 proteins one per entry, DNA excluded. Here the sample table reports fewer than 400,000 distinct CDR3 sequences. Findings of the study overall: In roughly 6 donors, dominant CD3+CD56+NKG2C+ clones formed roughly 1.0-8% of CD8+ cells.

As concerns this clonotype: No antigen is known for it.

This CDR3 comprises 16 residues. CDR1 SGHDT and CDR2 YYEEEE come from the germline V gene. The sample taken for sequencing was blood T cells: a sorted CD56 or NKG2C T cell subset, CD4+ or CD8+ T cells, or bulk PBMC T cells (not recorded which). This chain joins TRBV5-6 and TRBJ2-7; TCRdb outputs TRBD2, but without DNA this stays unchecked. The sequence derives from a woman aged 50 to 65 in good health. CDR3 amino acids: CASSPKVAGLTYEQYF.